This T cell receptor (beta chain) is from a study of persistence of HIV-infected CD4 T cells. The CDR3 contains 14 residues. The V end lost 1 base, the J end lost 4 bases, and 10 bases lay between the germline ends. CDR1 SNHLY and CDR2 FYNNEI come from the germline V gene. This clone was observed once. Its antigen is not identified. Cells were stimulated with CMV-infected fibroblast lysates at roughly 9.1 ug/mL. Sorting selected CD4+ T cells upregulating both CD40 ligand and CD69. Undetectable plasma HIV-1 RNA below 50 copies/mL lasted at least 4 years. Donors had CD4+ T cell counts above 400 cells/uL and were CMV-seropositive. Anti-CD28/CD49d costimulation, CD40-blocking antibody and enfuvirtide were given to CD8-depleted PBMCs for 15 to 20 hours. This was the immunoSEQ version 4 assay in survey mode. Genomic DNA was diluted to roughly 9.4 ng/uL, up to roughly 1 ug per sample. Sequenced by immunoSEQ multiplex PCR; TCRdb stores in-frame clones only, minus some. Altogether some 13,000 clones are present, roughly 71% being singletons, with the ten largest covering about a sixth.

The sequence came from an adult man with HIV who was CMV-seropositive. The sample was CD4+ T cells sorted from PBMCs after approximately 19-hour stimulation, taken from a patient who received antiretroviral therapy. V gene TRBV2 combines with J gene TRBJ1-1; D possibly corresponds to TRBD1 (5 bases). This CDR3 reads CASSEEVGGTEAFF. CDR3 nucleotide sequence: TGTGCCAGCAGTGAAGAGGTGGGGGGCACTGAAGCTTTCTTT.